The 23 T cell receptor beta chains below were found in one sample sequenced in a study of tumor-infiltrating lymphocytes in primary liver carcinoma (dated by TCRdb to the late 2010s). Sequencing was carried out with an Illumina HiSeq 2500. Using a constant-region primer and ProtoScript II reverse transcriptase, TCRbeta-specific cDNA was reverse-transcribed from 500 ng total RNA. Construction of the TCRbeta libraries relied on three nested rounds of multiplex PCR, following a slightly modified ARM-PCR procedure. Each of the first two PCR rounds ran for roughly 9 cycles and used multiplex TRBV1-TRBV30 forward primers together with a Cbeta reverse primer. The public reads were quality trimmed at Q25 with fastp and then assembled into clones with MiXCR by TCRdb, keeping productive beta chains. Every distinct CDR3 protein forms one entry, paired with its most common genes and DNA. This sample has 310,000 or so distinct CDR3 sequences in its table, and around 50% of those were observed once. The ten largest make up about 15% of the sample.

Blood RNA was extracted from unsorted whole blood using TRIzol reagent, and germline DNA was obtained with the DNeasy Blood & Tissue kit. Source material: peripheral blood. These TCRs come from a woman younger than 45 with primary liver carcinoma and hepatitis B virus infection.

This clonotype was observed at least ten times. V gene TRBV11-2 combines with J gene TRBJ2-7; weak D call: TRBD1 (6 bases). Germline CDR1 reads SGHAT; CDR2 reads FQNNGV. Between the trimmed V and J ends, which lost 1 base and 1 base, there was a span of 11 bases. The CDR3 runs 15 residues. The CDR3 DNA is TGTGCCAGCAGCTTAGGGACAGCGGCTTCCTACGAGCAGTACTTC. Protein product: CASSLGTAASYEQYF.

Remarks on this clonotype: Mismatch with germline at one junction end may stem from a read error. The chain recombines TRBV11-2 with TRBJ2-5; no reliable D call. This CDR3 has 14 amino acids. CDR1 is SGHAT and CDR2 is FQNNGV in the germline V gene. CDR3: CASSLGDGREIQNF. As DNA, the CDR3 is TGTGCCAGCAGCTTAGGAGATGGCCGAGAGATCCAGAACTTC.

The chain employs TRBV30 and TRBJ2-1, with TRBD2 matching over 8 bases. Germline lookup yields CDR1 GTSNPN and CDR2 SVGIG (reference sequence). The V segment lost 0 bases and the J segment 2 bases; nucleotides outside the gene matches: 3. The CDR3 has 15 residues. CDR3 coding DNA: TGTGCCTGGAGTGTACGTAGCGGGACCTACAATGAGCAGTTCTTC. This sequence encodes CAWSVRSGTYNEQFF.

The genes are TRBV29-1 and TRBJ2-1; 8 bases fit TRBD1. V gave up 7 bases and J gave up 8 bases; unmatched junction bases: 10. CDR1 is SQVTM and CDR2 is ANQGSEA in the germline V gene. The CDR3 spans 13 residues. CDR3 loop: CSAGRQGTDEQFF. The CDR3 DNA reads TGCAGCGCCGGAAGACAGGGGACCGATGAGCAGTTCTTC.

To note about this clonotype: A much larger clone differs by one base, so this may be a read error. The chain couples TRBV11-3 to TRBJ2-2; 9 nucleotides match TRBD2. This CDR3 is built from 16 residues. Germline CDR1 SGHNT, CDR2 YENEEA. The CDR3, as DNA: TGTGCCAGCAGGCTCGAAGCGGGAGGTAGCACCGAGGAGCTGTTTTTT. It yields the protein CASRLEAGGSTEELFF.

With respect to this clonotype: A junction end diverges from the germline sequence, so it may reflect a read error. This chain links TRBV6-1 with TRBJ2-7; D is undetermined. The CDR3 contains 14 residues. From germline, CDR1 is MNHNS and CDR2 SASEGT. CDR3 sequence reads: CASSEYGRIYEQCF. As DNA, the CDR3 is TGTGCCAGCAGTGAATACGGCAGGATCTACGAGCAGTGCTTC.

On this clonotype: A read error may be the cause here, since a much bigger clone is one base away. CDR3 sequence (DNA): TGTGCCTGTAGCGGGTCCGCCACCTGGGAGCTGTTTTTT. Its translation is CACSGSATWELFF. The chain couples TRBV7-9 to TRBJ2-2, with 7 positions matching TRBD2. Germline V gene sequence: CDR1 SEHNR, CDR2 FQNEAQ (reference sequence). The CDR3 totals 13 residues.

Details on this clonotype: The CDR3 does not close with the conserved phenylalanine or tryptophan, likely indicating a read error. The chain employs TRBV7-8 and TRBJ2-2, with 11 bases fitting TRBD2. Germline values: CDR1 SGHVS, CDR2 FQNEAQ. This CDR3 comprises 16 residues. CDR3: CAIQQRLAGGTVELFS. The CDR3 DNA follows: TGTGCCATCCAGCAGCGCCTAGCGGGAGGCACCGTGGAGCTGTTTTCT.

A note on this clonotype: Compared with germline, one end of the junction differs, possibly owing to a read error. V is TRBV6-1 and J is TRBJ2-5; perhaps TRBD1 as D (6 bases). The CDR3 runs 15 residues. The germline V gene encodes CDR1 MNHNS and CDR2 SASEGT. In nucleotides, the CDR3 is TGTGTCAGCATCTTGACGGACAGAACCCCAGAGACTCAGTACTTC. Its protein product is CVSILTDRTPETQYF.

There are many counts of this clonotype. The J gene is TRBJ2-5, the V gene TRBV11-2; D remains ambiguous. Germline CDR1 SGHAT, CDR2 FQNNGV. The CDR3 is 15 residues long. Trimming left V 5 bases short and J 5 bases short, with 18 bases between. The CDR3 coding sequence is TGTGCCAGCAGCCTTTCCGGGTCTCGTGGGGAGACCCAGTACTTC. Its translation is CASSLSGSRGETQYF. Looking up the rest from reference TRBV11-2 and TRBJ2-5 gives the full variable domain: EAGVAQSPRYKIIEKRQSVAFWCNPISGHATLYWYQQILGQGPKLLIQFQNNGVVDDSQLPKDRFSAERLKGVDSTLKIQPAKLEDSAVYLCASSLSGSRGETQYFGPGTRLLVL.

Remarks on this clonotype: An end of the junction does not agree with germline; a read error may underlie this. The CDR3 coding sequence is TGTGCCAGCAGCCAGAGGGGCGCTAACTATGGCTACAACTTT. Amino acids: CASSQRGANYGYNF. The chain recombines TRBV14 with TRBJ1-2; D is possibly TRBD1 (5 bases). The CDR3 consists of 14 residues. Germline V gene data show CDR1 as SGHDN and CDR2 as FVKESK.

With regard to this clonotype: This may be a read error: a much more frequent sequence differs by one nucleotide. V usage is TRBV29-1 and J usage is TRBJ2-6; 8 nucleotides match TRBD1. This CDR3 spans 16 amino acids. Germline-derived CDR1 and CDR2 are SQVTM and ANQGSEA. In nucleotides, the CDR3 is TGCAGCGTTTATGGACAGGGAAAAACTGGGGTCAACGTCCTGACTTTC. This codes for CSVYGQGKTGVNVLTF.

The rearrangement links TRBV6-5 to TRBJ2-3; TRBD1 matches at 7 bases. Germline CDR1 MNHEY, CDR2 SVGAGI. V gave up 0 bases and J gave up 0 bases; unmatched junction bases: 9. CDR3 length: 18 residues. DNA for the CDR3: TGTGCCAGCAGTTACTCAGGGGGCAGACGTAGGAGCACAGATACGCAGTATTTT. This encodes CASSYSGGRRRSTDTQYF.

Worth noting for this clonotype: A much larger clone differs from this one at a single base, so this may be a read error. This chain links TRBV12-3 or TRBV12-4 with TRBJ1-6; D is undetermined. This CDR3 has 13 amino acids. This CDR3 reads CVSSIEGFSPLHF. The CDR3 nucleotides are TGTGTCAGCAGTATCGAGGGTTTTTCACCCCTCCACTTT.

This clonotype was recorded a few times. The chain has TRBV19 and TRBJ2-7; D is undetermined. Germline V gives CDR1 LNHDA, CDR2 SQIVND (reference sequence). V shed 5 bases and J shed 2 bases, with 13 bases lying between them. This CDR3 spans 14 amino acids. This CDR3 reads CASSVRTDAYEQYF. The CDR3 region has the DNA TGTGCCAGTAGTGTACGGACCGATGCCTACGAGCAGTACTTC.

This clonotype showed up just a few times. The V and J genes are TRBV6-6 and TRBJ2-7, with 13 bases aligning to TRBD2. The V gene's germline CDR1 is MNHNY and CDR2 SVGAGI (reference sequence). The CDR3 spans 20 residues. V lost 2 bases and J lost 0; bases outside the gene matches: 13. The CDR3 sequence: CASSYHQIPGLAGISYEQYF. CDR3 in DNA: TGTGCCAGCAGTTACCACCAAATCCCGGGACTAGCGGGGATCTCCTACGAGCAGTACTTC.

On this clonotype itself: The CDR3 does not end in the conserved phenylalanine or tryptophan, so this is likely a read error. V and J are TRBV7-9 and TRBJ2-2; D ambiguous. The germline gives CDR1 SEHNR, CDR2 FQNEAQ (reference sequence). This CDR3 is built from 13 residues. The V and J ends lost 5 bases and 1 base respectively, with 5 bases between them. CDR3 in amino acids: CASSPQNTGELFC. The CDR3 DNA follows: TGTGCCAGCAGCCCCCAGAACACCGGGGAGCTGTTTTGT.

The rearrangement uses TRBV6-6 and TRBJ1-6; 7 nucleotides line up with TRBD1. The CDR3 consists of 14 residues. Per germline, CDR1 MNHNY and CDR2 SVGAGI (reference sequence). Losses at the gene ends were 5 bases for V and 8 bases for J; bases not matched to a gene: 6. The CDR3 nucleotides are TGTGCCAGCAGTCCGGAGGGGGCCTATTCACCCCTCCACTTT. Its protein product is CASSPEGAYSPLHF.

This chain links TRBV5-8 with TRBJ1-4; 9 nucleotides match TRBD1. The CDR3 is made up of 16 amino acids. With 4 bases clipped from V and 5 bases from J, the junction kept 9 bases outside the gene matches. Germline-derived CDR1 and CDR2 are SGHTS and YDEGEE. CDR3 DNA: TGTGCCAGCAGCCCTAGACAGGGGGGAATGAATGAAAAACTGTTTTTT. It is translated as CASSPRQGGMNEKLFF.

Points on this clonotype: The junction does not match germline at one end; this may be a read error. This chain joins TRBV29-1 and TRBJ2-1; D uncertain. Germline values: CDR1 SQVTM, CDR2 ANQGSEA. The CDR3 runs 10 residues. CDR3 amino acids: CSVYRREQSF. The CDR3 DNA is TGCAGCGTTTATCGCAGAGAGCAGTCCTTC.

This clonotype was counted a single time. The J gene is TRBJ2-7, the V gene TRBV20-1; 10 bases are a match to TRBD2. Germline-derived CDR1 and CDR2 are DFQATT and SNEGSKA (reference sequence). V was clipped by 6 bases and J by 3 bases; unmatched bases: 5. The CDR3 sequence is 13 residues long. CDR3 residues: CSANSGRIYEQYF. CDR3 sequence (DNA): TGCAGTGCCAATAGCGGGAGGATCTACGAGCAGTACTTC.

Of note for this clonotype: Because the CDR3 is missing its conserved closing phenylalanine or tryptophan, this is likely a read error. The gene calls are TRBV6-1 and TRBJ2-1, with no clear D. This CDR3 is built from 14 residues. V was cut by 10 bases and J by 0 bases, with 13 bases left in between. Germline V gene data show CDR1 as MNHNS and CDR2 as SASEGT. In DNA, the CDR3 is TGTGCCATCATAGACCGAGCCTCCTACAATGAGCAGTTCCTC. Its translation is CAIIDRASYNEQFL.

This chain joins TRBV11-2 and TRBJ1-1; D is ambiguous. V shed 8 bases and J shed 2 bases, with 12 bases lying between them. The CDR3 has 13 residues. Germline V gives CDR1 SGHAT, CDR2 FQNNGV. CDR3 in DNA: TGTGCCAGCTTAGCCTCCTTAAACACTGAAGCTTTCTTT. This translates into CASLASLNTEAFF.